These 20 T cell receptor beta chains came from one sample sequenced in a study of technical replicates of blood from several donors. The protocol was immunoSEQ multiplex PCR, while the TCRdb copy is restricted to in-frame clones and leaves out a portion. The table includes 45,000 to 55,000 clones, about 96% detected once. Sequencing was performed on T cells isolated from PBMCs. These receptors were collected from a human donor in good health.

The chain is built from TRBV7-2 and TRBJ2-7; D possibly corresponds to TRBD2 (6 bases). Germline CDR1 reads SGHTA; CDR2 reads FQGNSA. The length of the CDR3 is 13 residues. The ends were cut back, 5 bases at V and 4 bases at J, with 12 bases in the middle. The CDR3 region is CASSGRDSYEQYF. The CDR3 nucleotides read TGTGCCAGCAGCGGAAGGGACTCTTACGAGCAGTACTTC.

Only one count was recorded for this clone. This chain connects TRBV7-6 to TRBJ2-2; the D is unclear. Germline V gene lookup returns CDR1 SGHVS and CDR2 FNYEAQ. This CDR3 is 16 amino acids long. V was pared by 4 bases and J by 6 bases, with 18 bases between. The CDR3 here is CASSSSAILVSGELFF. The CDR3 bases are TGTGCCAGCAGCTCCAGCGCGATTTTGGTATCCGGGGAGCTGTTTTTT.

V gene TRBV5-8 combines with J gene TRBJ1-5; maybe TRBD1 (5 bases). The CDR3 has 14 amino acids. V was trimmed by 3 bases and J by 7 bases, leaving 14 bases between them. Germline V lookup: CDR1 SGHTS, CDR2 YDEGEE. This chain's CDR3 is CASSYPRGYQPQHF. The CDR3, as DNA: TGTGCCAGCAGCTACCCTCGGGGGTACCAGCCCCAGCATTTT.

The chain recombines TRBV7-2 with TRBJ1-5; 7 bases are shared with TRBD1. Germline V lookup: CDR1 SGHTA, CDR2 FQGNSA. V shed 5 bases and J 5 bases; nucleotides not matched to a gene: 9. The CDR3 consists of 15 residues. CDR3 sequence: CASSPRQGSDQPQHF. The CDR3 DNA reads TGTGCCAGCAGCCCCAGACAGGGATCCGATCAGCCCCAGCATTTT. The variable domain in full, with the rest retrieved from reference TRBV7-2 and TRBJ1-5, is GAGVSQSPSNKVTEKGKDVELRCDPISGHTALYWYRQSLGQGLEFLIYFQGNSAPDKSGLPSDRFSAERTGGSVSTLTIQRTQQEDSAVYLCASSPRQGSDQPQHFGDGTRLSIL.

The chain joins TRBV5-4 to TRBJ2-7, with 7 bases fitting TRBD2. The V gene's germline CDR1 is SGHNT and CDR2 YYREEE (reference sequence). The CDR3 sequence is 13 residues long. V was clipped by 8 bases and J by 1 base; unmatched bases: 6. The CDR3 loop reads CASGEGGSYEQYF. CDR3 nucleotide sequence: TGTGCCAGTGGGGAGGGAGGGTCCTACGAGCAGTACTTC.

The J gene is TRBJ2-2, the V gene TRBV11-2; TRBD1 might be the D (5 bases). V was shortened by 7 bases and J by 3 bases, with 9 bases between the two germline ends. Germline values: CDR1 SGHAT, CDR2 FQNNGV. CDR3 length: 13 residues. The CDR3 region has the DNA TGTGCCAGCAACACAGGCTACACCGGGGAGCTGTTTTTT. Its protein is CASNTGYTGELFF. Full variable domain (rest looked up from reference TRBV11-2 and TRBJ2-2): EAGVAQSPRYKIIEKRQSVAFWCNPISGHATLYWYQQILGQGPKLLIQFQNNGVVDDSQLPKDRFSAERLKGVDSTLKIQPAKLEDSAVYLCASNTGYTGELFFGEGSRLTVL.

The chain combines TRBV9 with TRBJ2-1, with 7 bases aligning to TRBD2. This CDR3 spans 16 amino acids. Germline V gene sequence: CDR1 SGDLS, CDR2 YYNGEE. Germline trimming cut 2 bases from V and 0 bases from J; bases unmatched to any gene: 5. The CDR3 DNA reads as TGTGCCAGCAGCGTCTCGCAGCGGGACTCCTACAATGAGCAGTTCTTC. It is translated as CASSVSQRDSYNEQFF.

This chain connects TRBV18 to TRBJ1-1; TRBD1 is a possible D gene (5 bases). The CDR3 has 13 amino acids. Per germline, CDR1 KGHSH and CDR2 LQKENI. V lost 3 bases and J 4 bases, leaving 9 bases between the germline ends. This CDR3 is CASSPGGSTEAFF. The DNA of the CDR3 is TGTGCCAGCTCACCGGGGGGAAGCACTGAAGCTTTCTTT.

V usage is TRBV7-2 and J usage is TRBJ2-7; 9 bases fit TRBD1. The trim removed 6 bases at V and 3 bases at J, leaving 6 bases unmatched. CDR1 and CDR2 (germline): SGHTA, FQGNSA. This CDR3 comprises 14 residues. The chain's CDR3 is CASRSGTGNYEQYF. The CDR3 nucleotides read TGTGCCAGCAGAAGCGGGACAGGGAACTACGAGCAGTACTTC. The full variable domain, its missing parts supplied by reference TRBV7-2 and TRBJ2-7, is GAGVSQSPSNKVTEKGKDVELRCDPISGHTALYWYRQSLGQGLEFLIYFQGNSAPDKSGLPSDRFSAERTGGSVSTLTIQRTQQEDSAVYLCASRSGTGNYEQYFGPGTRLTVT.

This sequence joins TRBV5-1 and TRBJ1-4; 11 bases line up with TRBD1. The V segment lost 4 bases and the J segment 8 bases; nucleotides outside the gene matches: 7. The CDR3 totals 15 residues. The germline gives CDR1 SGHRS, CDR2 YFSETQ. CDR3 protein: CASSAGQGAEEKLFF. In DNA, the CDR3 is TGCGCCAGCAGCGCCGGACAGGGGGCGGAGGAAAAACTGTTTTTT. Full variable domain (remainder filled in from reference TRBV5-1 and TRBJ1-4): KAGVTQTPRYLIKTRGQQVTLSCSPISGHRSVSWYQQTPGQGLQFLFEYFSETQRNKGNFPGRFSGRQFSNSRSEMNVSTLELGDSALYLCASSAGQGAEEKLFFGSGTQLSVL.

The CDR3 DNA follows: TGTGCCAGCAGCCCAATGGCAGCGGGAGTTACCTACGAGCAGTACTTC. It translates to CASSPMAAGVTYEQYF. The chain is built from TRBV7-8 and TRBJ2-7; 8 bases fit TRBD2. Looked up from germline, CDR1 is SGHVS and CDR2 is FQNEAQ. There are 16 residues in the CDR3. Trimming took 5 bases from V and 2 from J; bases not matched to a gene: 11.

The chain links TRBV9 to TRBJ1-1; no firm D call. The CDR3 extends over 14 amino acids. The germline CDR1 and CDR2 sequences are SGDLS and YYNGEE. V gave up 4 bases and J gave up 0 bases, with 10 bases separating them. CDR3 nucleotide sequence: TGTGCCAGCAGCCCATCCAGAATGAACACTGAAGCTTTCTTT. It yields the protein CASSPSRMNTEAFF.

The rearrangement uses TRBV7-2 and TRBJ1-3, with D unclear. The CDR3 extends over 16 amino acids. Per germline, CDR1 SGHTA and CDR2 FQGNSA. V lost 5 bases and J lost 1, with 15 bases in between. The CDR3 DNA sequence: TGTGCCAGCAGCCCCTGGGCCTTATCTTCTGGAAACACCATATATTTT. As protein: CASSPWALSSGNTIYF.

V gene TRBV7-3 combines with J gene TRBJ1-5; TRBD1 matches at 7 bases. CDR3 length: 21 residues. Germline V gives CDR1 SGHTA, CDR2 FQGTGA. Trimming cost V 5 bases and J 1 base; bases outside gene matches: 23. Here the CDR3 reads CASSIPRDHTGTVLSNQPQHF. The CDR3 DNA reads as TGTGCCAGCAGCATTCCCAGAGACCACACCGGGACAGTTCTCAGCAATCAGCCCCAGCATTTT.

This chain uses TRBV19 with TRBJ2-2; tentatively, D is TRBD1 (5 bases). V lost 6 bases and J lost 10, with 15 bases in between. The germline gives CDR1 LNHDA, CDR2 SQIVND (reference sequence). This CDR3 has 13 amino acids. CDR3 in amino acids: CASSRQSPLELFF. CDR3 bases: TGTGCCAGTAGCCGACAGTCTCCTTTGGAGCTGTTTTTT.

J is TRBJ1-2 and V is TRBV27; 8 bases fit TRBD1. The CDR3 loop spans 16 amino acids. Germline values: CDR1 MNHEY, CDR2 SMNVEV (reference sequence). J gave up 5 bases and V 8 bases, and 16 bases lay outside the gene matches. In DNA, the CDR3 is TGTGCCAGCTCATTTTCCCAAGACAGGGGAGTTTATGGCTACACCTTC. It encodes CASSFSQDRGVYGYTF.

The CDR3 coding sequence is TGCAGCTTCCGGGACAGCGCCTACGAGCAGTACTTC. Its translation: CSFRDSAYEQYF. The chain recombines TRBV29-1 with TRBJ2-7; TRBD1 matches 7 bases. V was pared by 8 bases and J by 2 bases, with 6 bases of the junction left unmatched. Per germline, CDR1 SQVTM and CDR2 ANQGSEA. There are 12 residues in the CDR3.

The genes are TRBV5-6 and TRBJ2-5; 7 bases match TRBD1. The CDR3 covers 13 residues. CDR1 is SGHDT, CDR2 YYEEEE, per germline. V lost 1 base to trimming and J lost 4 bases; unmatched junction nucleotides: 1. The CDR3 reads CASSLTGAETQYF. The CDR3 bases are TGTGCCAGCAGCTTGACAGGGGCAGAGACCCAGTACTTC.

The chain is built from TRBV7-3 and TRBJ2-3; D unresolved. The CDR3 contains 12 residues. Germline V gene data show CDR1 as SGHTA and CDR2 as FQGTGA. Trimming stripped 5 bases from V and 2 bases from J, with 5 bases between. CDR3 DNA: TGTGCCAGCAGCGCTAACACAGATACGCAGTATTTT. This codes for CASSANTDTQYF.

The rearrangement joins TRBV25-1 to TRBJ1-1; no clear D. V lost 9 bases and J lost 11, with 16 bases in between. Germline V gene sequence: CDR1 MGHDK, CDR2 SYGVNS. This CDR3 has 11 residues. The CDR3 DNA sequence: TGTGCCAGTATATCGATAGGACTGGCTTTCTTT. This codes for CASISIGLAFF.